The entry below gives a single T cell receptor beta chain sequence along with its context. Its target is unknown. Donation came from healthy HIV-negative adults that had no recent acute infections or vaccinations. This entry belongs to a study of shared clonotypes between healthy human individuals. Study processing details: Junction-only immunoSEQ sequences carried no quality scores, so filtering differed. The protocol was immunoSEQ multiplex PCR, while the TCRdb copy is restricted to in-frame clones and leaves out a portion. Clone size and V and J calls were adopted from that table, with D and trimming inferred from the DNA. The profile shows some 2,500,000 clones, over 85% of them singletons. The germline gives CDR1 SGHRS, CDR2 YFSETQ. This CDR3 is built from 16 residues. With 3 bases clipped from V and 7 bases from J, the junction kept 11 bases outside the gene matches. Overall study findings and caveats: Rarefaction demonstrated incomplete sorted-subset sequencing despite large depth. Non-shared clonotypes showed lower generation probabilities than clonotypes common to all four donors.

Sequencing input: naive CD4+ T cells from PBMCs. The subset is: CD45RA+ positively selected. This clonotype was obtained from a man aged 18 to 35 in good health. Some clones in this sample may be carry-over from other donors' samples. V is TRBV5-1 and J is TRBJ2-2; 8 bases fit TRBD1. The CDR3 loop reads CASSSPQGAFLGELFF. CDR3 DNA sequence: TGCGCCAGCAGCTCTCCCCAGGGGGCTTTCCTCGGGGAGCTGTTTTTT.